The 22 T cell receptor beta chains presented below share a single source sample, sequenced in a study of blood T cell repertoires in COVID-19. TCRdb keeps only in-frame clones here, not all; method: immunoSEQ multiplex PCR. Of about 71,000 clones listed, approximately 90% were seen once; the top ten hold approximately 1.9%. Input material: peripheral blood. The receptor set was obtained from a man aged 25-45 years with acute or convalescent COVID-19.

This clone was found once. The chain uses TRBV5-1 and TRBJ2-7; D is ambiguous. The CDR3 extends over 11 amino acids. Trimming stripped 0 bases from V and 5 bases from J, with 3 bases between. CDR1 SGHRS and CDR2 YFSETQ come from the germline V gene. CDR3 protein: CASSLGDEQYF. Here the CDR3 DNA reads TGCGCCAGCAGCTTGGGCGACGAGCAGTACTTC. Combining the CDR3 with reference TRBV5-1 and TRBJ2-7 gives the whole variable domain KAGVTQTPRYLIKTRGQQVTLSCSPISGHRSVSWYQQTPGQGLQFLFEYFSETQRNKGNFPGRFSGRQFSNSRSEMNVSTLELGDSALYLCASSLGDEQYFGPGTRLTVT.

The chain carries TRBV3-1 (or the pseudogene TRBV3-2) and TRBJ1-5; no clear D gene. V lost 1 base and J 4 bases, leaving 8 bases between the germline ends. The CDR3 totals 14 residues. The germline CDR1 and CDR2 sequences are LGHDT and YNNKEL (reference sequence). The CDR3 spells CASSQGPFNQPQHF. CDR3 coding DNA: TGTGCCAGCAGCCAAGGGCCGTTTAATCAGCCCCAGCATTTT.

The V gene is TRBV19, the J gene TRBJ1-2; TRBD1 is a possible D gene (5 bases). Germline CDR1 and CDR2: LNHDA and SQIVND (reference sequence). The V end lost 7 bases, the J end lost 8 bases, and 20 bases lay between the germline ends. CDR3 length equals 14 residues. As DNA, the CDR3 is TGTGCCAGTATCGAATCGTCACCTAGGGGCGGCTACACCTTC. Protein: CASIESSPRGGYTF.

The chain links TRBV5-5 to TRBJ1-1; 10 bases are a match to TRBD1. The CDR3 covers 17 residues. CDR1 and CDR2 from the germline V gene are SGHKS and YYEKEE (reference sequence). Trimming cost V 4 bases and J 1 base; bases outside gene matches: 10. The CDR3 DNA is TGTGCCAGCAGCCCGACAGGGGGCGGTCTCTGGAACACTGAAGCTTTCTTT. As protein: CASSPTGGGLWNTEAFF.

CDR3 sequence reads: CASSRGRWETQYF. DNA of the CDR3: TGTGCCAGCAGTAGGGGGCGGTGGGAGACCCAGTACTTC. V is TRBV6-5 and J is TRBJ2-5; 7 bases fit TRBD1. V lost 5 bases to trimming and J lost 5 bases; unmatched junction nucleotides: 5. The CDR3 contains 13 residues. The germline gives CDR1 MNHEY, CDR2 SVGAGI.

This chain connects TRBV10-3 to TRBJ1-2; D is ambiguous. CDR1 and CDR2 from the germline V gene are ENHRY and SYGVKD. This CDR3 contains 14 residues. V shed 3 bases and J shed 7 bases, with 15 bases lying between them. CDR3 coding DNA: TGTGCCATCAGTGAAGCCCACCAAGGGAGTGGCTACACCTTC. It encodes CAISEAHQGSGYTF.

The chain employs TRBV5-4 and TRBJ2-7; 9 nucleotides match TRBD1. V trimming: 5 bases; J trimming: 5 bases; junction bases outside the gene matches: 8. The CDR3 is made up of 14 amino acids. Per germline, CDR1 SGHNT and CDR2 YYREEE (reference sequence). The CDR3 DNA follows: TGTGCCAGCAGGAAAACAGGGGGCGAAAACGAGCAGTACTTC. This gives the protein CASRKTGGENEQYF.

The chain joins TRBV19 to TRBJ2-1; 7 bases align to TRBD2. The V gene's germline CDR1 is LNHDA and CDR2 SQIVND (reference sequence). Unmatched junction bases numbered 28, after V lost 5 bases and J lost 0 bases. This CDR3 spans 23 amino acids. CDR3 in amino acids: CASSAGRAGIFSGLSSSYNEQFF. Written as DNA, the CDR3 is TGTGCCAGTAGTGCGGGGAGGGCAGGAATATTTTCTGGGTTGTCGAGCTCCTACAATGAGCAGTTCTTC.

The rearrangement links TRBV5-6 to TRBJ2-1, with a tentative D call TRBD2 (5 bases). Trimming pared 4 bases from V and 0 bases from J, leaving 14 bases between. Germline V lookup: CDR1 SGHDT, CDR2 YYEEEE. This CDR3 has 16 amino acids. Here the CDR3 DNA reads TGTGCCAGCAGCCCCTGGGTAGGGAGCTCCTACAATGAGCAGTTCTTC. Translated: CASSPWVGSSYNEQFF.

The chain joins TRBV28 to TRBJ2-1; 7 positions match TRBD2. Germline CDR1 and CDR2: MDHEN and SYDVKM. With 8 bases clipped from V and 0 bases from J, the junction kept 10 bases outside the gene matches. This CDR3 is 16 amino acids long. CDR3: CASFGLAANSYNEQFF. The CDR3 DNA is TGTGCCAGCTTCGGGCTAGCGGCGAACTCCTACAATGAGCAGTTCTTC. The full variable domain, completed using reference TRBV28 and TRBJ2-1, is DVKVTQSSRYLVKRTGEKVFLECVQDMDHENMFWYRQDPGLGLRLIYFSYDVKMKEKGDIPEGYSVSREKKERFSLILESASTNQTSMYLCASFGLAANSYNEQFFGPGTRLTVL.

The chain employs TRBV29-1 and TRBJ2-1, with 13 bases fitting TRBD2. After removal of 2 bases from V and 2 bases from J, the junction contained 3 bases not matched to a gene. Germline V gives CDR1 SQVTM, CDR2 ANQGSEA. This CDR3 has 16 residues. CDR3 DNA sequence: TGCAGCGTTGAATATGGGACTAGCGGGACCTACAATGAGCAGTTCTTC. It translates to CSVEYGTSGTYNEQFF.

This clone was seen a single time. The chain couples TRBV6-5 to TRBJ1-3; D unresolved. This CDR3 has 15 residues. Trimming removed 5 bases from V and 0 bases from J, with 11 bases in between. The germline CDR1 and CDR2 sequences are MNHEY and SVGAGI. The CDR3 region has the DNA TGTGCCAGCAGTCGCATTACTAACTCTGGAAACACCATATATTTT. This codes for CASSRITNSGNTIYF.

V gene TRBV9 combines with J gene TRBJ1-2, with TRBD1 matching 11 bases. The J segment lost 7 bases and the V segment lost 3 bases, leaving 2 bases of the junction unmatched. This CDR3 has 13 amino acids. Germline V gene sequence: CDR1 SGDLS, CDR2 YYNGEE. The CDR3 sequence: CASSAGTGGGYTF. The DNA for the CDR3 is TGTGCCAGCAGCGCAGGGACAGGGGGTGGCTACACCTTC.

This clone was observed a single time. This chain's CDR3 is CASSYVNQIAGYGYTF. In DNA, the CDR3 is TGTGCCAGCAGTTACGTCAATCAAATCGCGGGGTATGGCTACACCTTC. V and J are TRBV6-2 or TRBV6-3 and TRBJ1-2; no firm D call. Trimming took 2 bases from V and 5 from J, leaving 18 bases between them. From germline, CDR1 is MNHEY and CDR2 SVGEGT. The CDR3 is 16 amino acids.

The chain is built from TRBV29-1 and TRBJ2-1; 8 bases agree with TRBD1. CDR1 and CDR2 from the germline V gene are SQVTM and ANQGSEA. This CDR3 comprises 14 residues. V was pared by 8 bases and J by 5 bases, with 11 bases of the junction left unmatched. The CDR3 nucleotides are TGCAGCTCAGGTGGACAGGGAATTAACAATGAGCAGTTCTTC. As protein: CSSGGQGINNEQFF.

J is TRBJ2-2 and V is TRBV18; D is perhaps TRBD1 (5 bases). Trimming stripped 4 bases from V and 8 bases from J, with 11 bases between. Germline V CDR1 and CDR2: KGHSH, LQKENI. The CDR3 extends over 13 amino acids. The CDR3: CASSLGRQGELFF. CDR3 sequence (DNA): TGTGCCAGCTCACTGGGGCGTCAAGGGGAGCTGTTTTTT.

This clone was counted between two and nine times. J is TRBJ2-7 and V is TRBV2; D may be TRBD1 (5 bases). The CDR3 spans 12 residues. Germline V gene sequence: CDR1 SNHLY, CDR2 FYNNEI. The V end lost 4 bases, the J end lost 3 bases, and 7 bases lay between the germline ends. DNA for the CDR3: TGTGCCAGCAGTGTAACAGGCTACGAGCAGTACGTC. It codes for CASSVTGYEQYV.

The gene calls are TRBV27 and TRBJ1-2, with D unresolved. The CDR3 runs 13 residues. Germline V gives CDR1 MNHEY, CDR2 SMNVEV (reference sequence). V was cut by 0 bases and J by 12 bases, with 14 bases left in between. The CDR3 sequence is CASSLSSRGGHTF. In DNA, the CDR3 is TGTGCCAGCAGTTTATCTTCCCGGGGAGGCCACACCTTC.

The chain employs TRBV10-3 and TRBJ1-4; the match to TRBD1 covers 11 bases. V lost 10 bases and J lost 8; bases outside the gene matches: 12. The CDR3 is 15 residues long. The germline V gene encodes CDR1 ENHRY and CDR2 SYGVKD. The CDR3 nucleotides are TGTGCCACCGGCCCCTCGGGGACAGGGGGAGAAAAACTGTTTTTT. It specifies CATGPSGTGGEKLFF.

This chain links TRBV5-4 with TRBJ2-3; unclear D gene. This CDR3 region has 13 residues. The ends were cut back, 4 bases at V and 0 bases at J, with 6 bases in the middle. Per germline, CDR1 SGHNT and CDR2 YYREEE (reference sequence). The CDR3 DNA sequence: TGTGCCAGCAGCCCTAATAGCACAGATACGCAGTATTTT. It specifies CASSPNSTDTQYF.

This clone occurred once. The chain links TRBV19 to TRBJ2-1; 9 nucleotides agree with TRBD2. This CDR3 spans 17 amino acids. Trimming took 4 bases from V and 2 from J; bases not matched to a gene: 9. CDR1 and CDR2 from the germline V gene are LNHDA and SQIVND (reference sequence). The DNA of the CDR3 is TGTGCCAGTAGTACCTCAGCGGGGGGTCCGACCTACAATGAGCAGTTCTTC. Translated, it gives CASSTSAGGPTYNEQFF. The full variable domain, with the rest looked up from reference TRBV19 and TRBJ2-1, is DGGITQSPKYLFRKEGQNVTLSCEQNLNHDAMYWYRQDPGQGLRLIYYSQIVNDFQKGDIAEGYSVSREKKESFPLTVTSAQKNPTAFYLCASSTSAGGPTYNEQFFGPGTRLTVL.

The chain uses TRBV5-8 and TRBJ1-1, with D perhaps matching TRBD1 (6 bases). V was cut by 3 bases and J by 0 bases, with 12 bases left in between. This CDR3 is built from 15 residues. From germline, CDR1 is SGHTS and CDR2 YDEGEE. As DNA, the CDR3 is TGTGCCAGCAGCTGGAGGGGGGGGGTGAACACTGAAGCTTTCTTT. Translated, it gives CASSWRGGVNTEAFF. Filled out from reference TRBV5-8 and TRBJ1-1, the complete variable domain reads EAGVTQSPTHLIKTRGQQATLRCSPISGHTSVYWYQQALGLGLQFLLWYDEGEERNRGNFPPRFSGRQFPNYSSELNVNALELEDSALYLCASSWRGGVNTEAFFGQGTRLTVV.